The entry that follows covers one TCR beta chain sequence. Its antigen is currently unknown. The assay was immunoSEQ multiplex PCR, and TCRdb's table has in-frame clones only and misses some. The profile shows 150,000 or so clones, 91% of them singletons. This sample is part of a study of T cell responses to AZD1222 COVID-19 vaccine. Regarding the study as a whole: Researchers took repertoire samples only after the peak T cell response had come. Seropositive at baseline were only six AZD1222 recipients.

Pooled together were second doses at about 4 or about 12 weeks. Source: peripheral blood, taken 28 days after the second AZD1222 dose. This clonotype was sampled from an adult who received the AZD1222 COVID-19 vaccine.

CDR3 sequence: CASSLGDLYEQYF. CDR3 DNA: TGCGCCAGCAGCTTGGGGGACCTCTACGAGCAGTACTTC. The chain recombines TRBV5-1 with TRBJ2-7; D assignment may be TRBD1 or TRBD2 (5 bases each). V dropped 0 bases and J dropped 3 bases, with 7 bases sitting between them. This CDR3 has 13 amino acids. Germline assignment: CDR1 SGHRS and CDR2 YFSETQ.